One and the same sample provided the 9 T cell receptor beta chains below, sequenced in a study of blood T cell repertoires in COVID-19. The table came from immunoSEQ multiplex PCR; TCRdb's copy has only in-frame clones and leaves some out. Of some 200,000 clones in the sample, around 90% are singletons; the top ten hold 2% to 2.5%. Material for sequencing was PBMCs or T cells enriched from blood (not recorded which). The receptor set was obtained from a woman in her thirties who had recovered from COVID-19.

V gene TRBV4-2 combines with J gene TRBJ2-1; 9 bases line up with TRBD2. The CDR3 consists of 16 residues. Per the germline V gene, CDR1 is LGHNA and CDR2 is YNFKEQ. V was clipped by 4 bases and J by 6 bases; unmatched bases: 10. Written as DNA, the CDR3 is TGTGCCAGCAGCCTAACTAGCGGGTTTATGGGCAATGAGCAGTTCTTC. It specifies CASSLTSGFMGNEQFF.

This clone was counted a single time. The chain carries TRBV19 and TRBJ1-2; a weak D match, TRBD1 (6 bases). The CDR3 contains 16 residues. Germline CDR1 reads LNHDA; CDR2 reads SQIVND (reference sequence). Trimming removed 7 bases from V and 2 bases from J, with 20 bases in between. CDR3 DNA: TGTGCCAGTATAGGGGCAGGGGAAGGTCGAAACTATGGCTACACCTTC. Translated, it gives CASIGAGEGRNYGYTF. The full variable domain, its missing parts supplied by reference TRBV19 and TRBJ1-2, is DGGITQSPKYLFRKEGQNVTLSCEQNLNHDAMYWYRQDPGQGLRLIYYSQIVNDFQKGDIAEGYSVSREKKESFPLTVTSAQKNPTAFYLCASIGAGEGRNYGYTFGSGTRLTVV.

V is TRBV7-3 and J is TRBJ2-5; TRBD1 agrees at 7 bases. J was trimmed by 4 bases and V by 4 bases; bases with no gene match: 9. The CDR3 has 15 amino acids. The V gene's germline CDR1 is SGHTA and CDR2 FQGTGA. The CDR3 sequence: CASSWAGGVGETQYF. In nucleotides, the CDR3 is TGTGCCAGCAGCTGGGCAGGGGGAGTCGGAGAGACCCAGTACTTC. Full variable domain (remainder filled in from reference TRBV7-3 and TRBJ2-5): GAGVSQTPSNKVTEKGKYVELRCDPISGHTALYWYRQSLGQGPEFLIYFQGTGAADDSGLPNDRFFAVRPEGSVSTLKIQRTERGDSAVYLCASSWAGGVGETQYFGPGTRLLVL.

This chain joins TRBV9 and TRBJ2-1, with 9 bases that match TRBD2. Germline V lookup: CDR1 SGDLS, CDR2 YYNGEE. Losses at the gene ends were 4 bases for V and 7 bases for J; bases not matched to a gene: 12. CDR3 length: 16 residues. The CDR3 sequence: CASSTRVLAGPNEQFF. Here the CDR3 DNA reads TGTGCCAGCAGCACTCGCGTGCTAGCGGGGCCTAATGAGCAGTTCTTC.

J is TRBJ1-1 and V is TRBV19; D possibly corresponds to TRBD1 (5 bases). The CDR3 spans 13 residues. Trimming shortened V by 8 bases and J by 5 bases, and 15 bases separated the two germline ends. Germline values: CDR1 LNHDA, CDR2 SQIVND (reference sequence). The CDR3 region is CASVASGGTEAFF. In DNA, the CDR3 is TGTGCCAGTGTCGCCTCGGGGGGGACTGAAGCTTTCTTT.

J is TRBJ2-1 and V is TRBV7-9; D unresolved. Looked up from germline, CDR1 is SEHNR and CDR2 is FQNEAQ (reference sequence). The germline V and J ends were trimmed by 5 bases and 8 bases, with 7 bases remaining between them. This CDR3 region has 11 residues. The CDR3 DNA reads TGTGCCAGCAGCAACATGGATGAGCAGTTCTTC. It is translated as CASSNMDEQFF.

CDR3 bases: TGTGCCACACGGGGAGGCAATCAGCCCCAGCATTTT. Translating gives CATRGGNQPQHF. V gene TRBV6-5 combines with J gene TRBJ1-5; D not resolved. V was trimmed by 10 bases and J by 2 bases, leaving 9 bases between them. Germline lookup yields CDR1 MNHEY and CDR2 SVGAGI. This CDR3 contains 12 residues.

The J gene is TRBJ2-2, the V gene TRBV11-2, with TRBD2 as a possible D gene (5 bases). Germline CDR1 and CDR2: SGHAT and FQNNGV. V lost 2 bases, J lost 4 bases, and 11 bases lay in between. The CDR3 has 15 amino acids. CDR3 nucleotides: TGTGCCAGCAGCTTAAATAGCGCTAGCACCGGGGAGCTGTTTTTT. Amino acid sequence: CASSLNSASTGELFF.

The chain carries TRBV6-2 or TRBV6-3 and TRBJ1-4, with unresolved D. With 1 base removed from V and 6 bases from J, the gap between germline ends came to 9 bases. CDR3 length: 14 residues. CDR1 is MNHEY, CDR2 SVGEGT, per germline. The CDR3 DNA sequence: TGTGCCAGCAGTTACTTCGGTCCCGATGAAAAACTGTTTTTT. As protein: CASSYFGPDEKLFF.